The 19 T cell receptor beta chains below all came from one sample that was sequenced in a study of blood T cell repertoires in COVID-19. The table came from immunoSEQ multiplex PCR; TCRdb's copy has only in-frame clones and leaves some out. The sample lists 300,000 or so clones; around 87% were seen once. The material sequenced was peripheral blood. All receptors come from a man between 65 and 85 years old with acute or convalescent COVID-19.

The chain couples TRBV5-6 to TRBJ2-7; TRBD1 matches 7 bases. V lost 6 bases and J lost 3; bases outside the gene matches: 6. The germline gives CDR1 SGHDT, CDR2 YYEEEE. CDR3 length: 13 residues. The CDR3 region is CASTQDRNYEQYF. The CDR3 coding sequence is TGTGCCAGCACCCAGGACAGGAACTACGAGCAGTACTTC.

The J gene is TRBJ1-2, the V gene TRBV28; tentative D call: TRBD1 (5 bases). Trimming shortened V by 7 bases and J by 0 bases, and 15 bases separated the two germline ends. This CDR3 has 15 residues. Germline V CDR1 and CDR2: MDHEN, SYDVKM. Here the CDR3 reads CASIGSRTSNYGYTF. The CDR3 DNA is TGTGCCAGCATCGGTAGCAGGACATCTAACTATGGCTACACCTTC.

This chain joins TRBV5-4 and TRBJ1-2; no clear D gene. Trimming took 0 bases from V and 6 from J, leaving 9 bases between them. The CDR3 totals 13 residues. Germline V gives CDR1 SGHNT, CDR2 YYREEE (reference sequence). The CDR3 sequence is CASSLDAENGYTF. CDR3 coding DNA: TGTGCCAGCAGCTTGGATGCGGAAAATGGCTACACCTTC.

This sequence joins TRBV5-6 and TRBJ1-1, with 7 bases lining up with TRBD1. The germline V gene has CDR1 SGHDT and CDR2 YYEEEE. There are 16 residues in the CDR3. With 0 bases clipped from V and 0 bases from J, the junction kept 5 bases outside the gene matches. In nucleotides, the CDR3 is TGTGCCAGCAGCTTGGGACAGGGTTACATGAACACTGAAGCTTTCTTT. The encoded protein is CASSLGQGYMNTEAFF.

In nucleotides, the CDR3 is TGCAGCGTTGATGGCGGGGGGCTAAGGCAGTACTTC. Protein: CSVDGGGLRQYF. This chain connects TRBV29-1 to TRBJ2-5; TRBD2 matches at 8 bases. The CDR3 runs to 12 residues. The V gene end was trimmed by 3 bases and the J gene end by 11 bases; junction bases not matched to a gene: 8. Germline assignment: CDR1 SQVTM and CDR2 ANQGSEA.

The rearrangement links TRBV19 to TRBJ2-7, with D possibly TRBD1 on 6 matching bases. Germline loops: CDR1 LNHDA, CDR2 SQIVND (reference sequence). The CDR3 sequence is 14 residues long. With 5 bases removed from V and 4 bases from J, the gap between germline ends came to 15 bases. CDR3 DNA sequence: TGTGCCAGTAGTCTTACAGGGATTCGGTACGAGCAGTACTTC. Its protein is CASSLTGIRYEQYF.

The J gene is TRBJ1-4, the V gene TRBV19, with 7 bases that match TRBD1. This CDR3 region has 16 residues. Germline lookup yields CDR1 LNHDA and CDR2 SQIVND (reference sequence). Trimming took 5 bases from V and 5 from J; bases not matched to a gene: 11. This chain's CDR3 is CASSPVWTGGNEKLFF. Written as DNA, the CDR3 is TGTGCCAGTAGTCCCGTTTGGACAGGAGGGAATGAAAAACTGTTTTTT. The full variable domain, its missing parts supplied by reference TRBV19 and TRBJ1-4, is DGGITQSPKYLFRKEGQNVTLSCEQNLNHDAMYWYRQDPGQGLRLIYYSQIVNDFQKGDIAEGYSVSREKKESFPLTVTSAQKNPTAFYLCASSPVWTGGNEKLFFGSGTQLSVL.

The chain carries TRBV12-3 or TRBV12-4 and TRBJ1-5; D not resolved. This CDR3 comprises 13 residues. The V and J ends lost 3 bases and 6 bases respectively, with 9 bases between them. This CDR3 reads CASSLVGIQPQHF. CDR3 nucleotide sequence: TGTGCCAGCAGTTTGGTGGGCATTCAGCCCCAGCATTTT.

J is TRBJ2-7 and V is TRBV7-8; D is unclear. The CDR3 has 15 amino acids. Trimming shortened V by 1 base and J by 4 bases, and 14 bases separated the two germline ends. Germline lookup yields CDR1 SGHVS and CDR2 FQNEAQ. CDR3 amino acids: CASSLGGSRYYEQYF. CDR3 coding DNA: TGTGCCAGCAGCTTAGGCGGCAGTAGATATTACGAGCAGTACTTC.

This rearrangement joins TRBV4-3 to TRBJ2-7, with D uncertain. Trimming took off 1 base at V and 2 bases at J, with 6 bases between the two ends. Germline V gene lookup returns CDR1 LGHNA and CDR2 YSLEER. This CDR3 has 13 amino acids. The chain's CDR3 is CASSQAGAYEQYF. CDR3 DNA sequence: TGCGCCAGCAGCCAAGCGGGTGCCTACGAGCAGTACTTC.

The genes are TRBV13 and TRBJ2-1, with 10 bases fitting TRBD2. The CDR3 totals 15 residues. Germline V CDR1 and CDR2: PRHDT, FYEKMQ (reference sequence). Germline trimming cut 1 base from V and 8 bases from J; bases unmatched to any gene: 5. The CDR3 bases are TGTGCCAGCAGCTTAGTAGCGGGAGGCGGGGATGAGCAGTTCTTC. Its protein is CASSLVAGGGDEQFF.

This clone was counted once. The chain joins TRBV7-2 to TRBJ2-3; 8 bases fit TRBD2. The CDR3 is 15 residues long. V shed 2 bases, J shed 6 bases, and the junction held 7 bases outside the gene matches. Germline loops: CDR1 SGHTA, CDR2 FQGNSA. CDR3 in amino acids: CASSLPGTRRDTQYF. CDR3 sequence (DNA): TGTGCCAGCAGCTTACCCGGGACTAGGCGTGATACGCAGTATTTT.

The CDR3 region has the DNA TGTGCCAGCAGCTCCACCGGGACAGGGCCAGGTCAGCCCCAGCATTTT. Translating it yields CASSSTGTGPGQPQHF. The V gene is TRBV7-2, the J gene TRBJ1-5; 9 positions match TRBD1. The CDR3 is 16 residues long. Trimming took 4 bases from V and 6 from J; bases not matched to a gene: 10. CDR1 SGHTA and CDR2 FQGNSA come from the germline V gene.

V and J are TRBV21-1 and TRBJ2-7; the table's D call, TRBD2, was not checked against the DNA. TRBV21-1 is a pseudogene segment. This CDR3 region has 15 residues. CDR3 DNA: TGTGCCAGCAGCAAAGGGACCCGGGGGGCCTACGAGCAGTACTTC. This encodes CASSKGTRGAYEQYF.

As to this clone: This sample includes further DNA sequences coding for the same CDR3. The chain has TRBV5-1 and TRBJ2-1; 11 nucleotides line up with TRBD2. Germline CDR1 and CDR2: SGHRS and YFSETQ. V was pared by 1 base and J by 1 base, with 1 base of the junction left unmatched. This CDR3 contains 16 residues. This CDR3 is CASSLTSGSSYNEQFF. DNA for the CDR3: TGCGCCAGCAGCTTGACTAGCGGGAGTTCCTACAATGAGCAGTTCTTC.

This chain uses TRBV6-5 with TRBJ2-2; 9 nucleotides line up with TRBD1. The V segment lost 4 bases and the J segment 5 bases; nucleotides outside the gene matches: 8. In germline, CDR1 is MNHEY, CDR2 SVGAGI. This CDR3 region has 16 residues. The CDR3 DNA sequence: TGTGCCAGCAGTTGGGGACAGGGAACTCTTACCGGGGAGCTGTTTTTT. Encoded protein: CASSWGQGTLTGELFF.

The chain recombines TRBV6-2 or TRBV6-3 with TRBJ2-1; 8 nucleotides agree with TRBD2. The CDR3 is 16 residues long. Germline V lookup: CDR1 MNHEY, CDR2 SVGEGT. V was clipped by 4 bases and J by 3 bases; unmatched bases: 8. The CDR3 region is CASSSQALAVYNEQFF. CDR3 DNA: TGTGCCAGCAGTTCTCAGGCACTAGCGGTCTACAATGAGCAGTTCTTC.

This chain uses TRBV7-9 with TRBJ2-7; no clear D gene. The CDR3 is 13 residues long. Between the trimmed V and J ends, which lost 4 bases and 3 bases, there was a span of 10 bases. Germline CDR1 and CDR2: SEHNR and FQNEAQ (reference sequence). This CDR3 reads CASSYDSVYEQYF. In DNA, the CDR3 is TGTGCCAGCAGCTACGACTCCGTCTACGAGCAGTACTTC.

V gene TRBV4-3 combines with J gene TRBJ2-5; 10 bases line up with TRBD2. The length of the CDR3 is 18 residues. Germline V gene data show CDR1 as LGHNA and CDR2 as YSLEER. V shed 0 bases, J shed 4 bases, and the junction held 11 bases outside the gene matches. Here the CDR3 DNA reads TGCGCCAGCAGCCAAGAGATCCCGAGCGGGAGGGGTGGAGAGACCCAGTACTTC. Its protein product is CASSQEIPSGRGGETQYF.